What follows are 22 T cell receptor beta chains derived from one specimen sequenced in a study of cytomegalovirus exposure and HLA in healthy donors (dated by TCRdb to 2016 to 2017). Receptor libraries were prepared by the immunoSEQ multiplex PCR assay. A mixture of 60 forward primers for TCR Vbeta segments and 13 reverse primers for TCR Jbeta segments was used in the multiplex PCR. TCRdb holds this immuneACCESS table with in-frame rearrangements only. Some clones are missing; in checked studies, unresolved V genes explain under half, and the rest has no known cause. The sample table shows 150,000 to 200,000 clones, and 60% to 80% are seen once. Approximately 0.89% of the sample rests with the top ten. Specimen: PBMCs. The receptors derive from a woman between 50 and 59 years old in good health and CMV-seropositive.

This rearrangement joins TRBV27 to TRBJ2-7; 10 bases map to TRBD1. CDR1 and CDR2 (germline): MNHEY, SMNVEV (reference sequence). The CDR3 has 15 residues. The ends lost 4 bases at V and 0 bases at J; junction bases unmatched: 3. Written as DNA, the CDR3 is TGTGCCAGCAGTTCAGGACAGGGGGTCTCCTACGAGCAGTACTTC. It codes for CASSSGQGVSYEQYF.

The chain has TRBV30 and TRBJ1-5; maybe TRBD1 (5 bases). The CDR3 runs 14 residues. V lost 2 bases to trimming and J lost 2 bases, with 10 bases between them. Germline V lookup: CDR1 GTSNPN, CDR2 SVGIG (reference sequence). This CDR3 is CAWSRGGGNQPQHF. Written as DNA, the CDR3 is TGTGCCTGGAGTAGGGGTGGGGGCAATCAGCCCCAGCATTTT. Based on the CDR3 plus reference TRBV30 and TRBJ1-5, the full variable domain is SQTIHQWPATLVQPVGSPLSLECTVEGTSNPNLYWYRQAAGRGLQLLFYSVGIGQISSEVPQNLSASRPQDRQFILSSKKLLLSDSGFYLCAWSRGGGNQPQHFGDGTRLSIL.

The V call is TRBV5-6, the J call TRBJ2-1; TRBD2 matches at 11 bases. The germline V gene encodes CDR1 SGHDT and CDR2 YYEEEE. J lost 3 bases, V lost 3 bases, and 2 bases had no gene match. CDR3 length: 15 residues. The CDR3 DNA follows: TGTGCCAGCAGCTCGGGACTAGCGGACTACAATGAGCAGTTCTTC. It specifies CASSSGLADYNEQFF.

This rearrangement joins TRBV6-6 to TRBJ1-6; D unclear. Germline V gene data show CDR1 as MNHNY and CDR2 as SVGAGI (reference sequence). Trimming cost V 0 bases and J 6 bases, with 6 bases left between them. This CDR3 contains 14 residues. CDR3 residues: CASSYSPLNSPLHF. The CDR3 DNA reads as TGTGCCAGCAGTTACTCCCCACTTAATTCACCCCTCCACTTT.

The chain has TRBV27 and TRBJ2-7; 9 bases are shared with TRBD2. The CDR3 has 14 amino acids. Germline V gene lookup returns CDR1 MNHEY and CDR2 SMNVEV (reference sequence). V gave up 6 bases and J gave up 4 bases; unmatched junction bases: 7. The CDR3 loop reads CASRGSGSRYEQYF. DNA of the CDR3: TGTGCCAGCAGGGGTAGCGGGAGTAGGTACGAGCAGTACTTC.

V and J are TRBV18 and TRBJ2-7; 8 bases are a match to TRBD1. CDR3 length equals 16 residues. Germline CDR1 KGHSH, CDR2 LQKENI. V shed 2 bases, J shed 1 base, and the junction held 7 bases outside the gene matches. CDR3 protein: CASSPRQGRGSYEQYF. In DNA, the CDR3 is TGTGCCAGCTCACCAAGACAGGGGCGCGGGTCCTACGAGCAGTACTTC.

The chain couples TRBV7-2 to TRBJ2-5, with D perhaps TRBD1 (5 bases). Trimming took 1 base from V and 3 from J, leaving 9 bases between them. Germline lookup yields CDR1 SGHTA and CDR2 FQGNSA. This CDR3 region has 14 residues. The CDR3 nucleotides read TGTGCCAGCAGCTTAGGGGGCAGCAAAGAGACCCAGTACTTC. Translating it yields CASSLGGSKETQYF.

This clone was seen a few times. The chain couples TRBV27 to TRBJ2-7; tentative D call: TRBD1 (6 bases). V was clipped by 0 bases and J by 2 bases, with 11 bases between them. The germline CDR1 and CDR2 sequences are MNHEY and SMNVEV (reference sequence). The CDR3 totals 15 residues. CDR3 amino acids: CASSLSRQVPYEQYF. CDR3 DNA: TGTGCCAGCAGTTTATCCCGACAGGTTCCCTACGAGCAGTACTTC.

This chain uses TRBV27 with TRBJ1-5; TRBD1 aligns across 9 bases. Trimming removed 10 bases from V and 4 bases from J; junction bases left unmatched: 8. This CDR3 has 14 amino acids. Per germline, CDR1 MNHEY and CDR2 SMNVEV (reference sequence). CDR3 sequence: CATRLGQGNQPQHF. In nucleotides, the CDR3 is TGTGCCACCCGCCTTGGACAGGGGAATCAGCCCCAGCATTTT.

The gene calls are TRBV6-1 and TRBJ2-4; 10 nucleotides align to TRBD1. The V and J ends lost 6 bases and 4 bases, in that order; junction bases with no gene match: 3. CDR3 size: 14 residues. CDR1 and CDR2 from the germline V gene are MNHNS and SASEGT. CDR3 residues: CASRAGQGKNIQYF. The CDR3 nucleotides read TGTGCCAGCAGGGCGGGACAGGGGAAAAACATTCAGTACTTC.

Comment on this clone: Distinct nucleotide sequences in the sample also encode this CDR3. The CDR3 loop is CASSEERVNSYNSPLHF. Written as DNA, the CDR3 is TGTGCCAGCAGTGAAGAACGAGTCAACTCCTATAATTCACCCCTCCACTTT. The V gene is TRBV2, the J gene TRBJ1-6, with D uncertain. The CDR3 is made up of 17 amino acids. CDR1 SNHLY and CDR2 FYNNEI come from the germline V gene. V lost 1 base and J lost 0, with 10 bases in between.

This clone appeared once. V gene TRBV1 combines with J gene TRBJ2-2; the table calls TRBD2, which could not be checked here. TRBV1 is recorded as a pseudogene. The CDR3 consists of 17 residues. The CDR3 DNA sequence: TGCACCAGCAGCCAAGAAGGCCAGCGGGAGGGCCCCGGGGAGCTGTTTTTT. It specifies CTSSQEGQREGPGELFF.

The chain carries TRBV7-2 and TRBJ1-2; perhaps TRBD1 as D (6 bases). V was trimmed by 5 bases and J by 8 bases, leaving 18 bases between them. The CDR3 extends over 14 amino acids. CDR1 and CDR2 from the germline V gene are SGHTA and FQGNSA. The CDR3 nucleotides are TGTGCCAGCAGCATAACACAGGGAAGTGGGGGCTACACCTTC. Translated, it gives CASSITQGSGGYTF. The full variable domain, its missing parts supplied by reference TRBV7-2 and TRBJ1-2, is GAGVSQSPSNKVTEKGKDVELRCDPISGHTALYWYRQSLGQGLEFLIYFQGNSAPDKSGLPSDRFSAERTGGSVSTLTIQRTQQEDSAVYLCASSITQGSGGYTFGSGTRLTVV.

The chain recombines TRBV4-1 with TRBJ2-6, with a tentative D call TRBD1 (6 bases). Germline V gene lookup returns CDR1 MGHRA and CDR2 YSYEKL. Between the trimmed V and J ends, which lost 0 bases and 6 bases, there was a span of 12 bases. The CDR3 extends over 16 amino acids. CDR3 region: CASSQDPGHQANVLTF. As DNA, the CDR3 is TGCGCCAGCAGCCAAGATCCGGGACACCAGGCCAACGTCCTGACTTTC.

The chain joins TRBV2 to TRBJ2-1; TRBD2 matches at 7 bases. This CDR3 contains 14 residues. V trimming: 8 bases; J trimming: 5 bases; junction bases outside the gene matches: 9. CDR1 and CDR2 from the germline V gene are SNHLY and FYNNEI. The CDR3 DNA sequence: TGTGCCAGCGGAGGAGCGGGGCCCGACAATGAGCAGTTCTTC. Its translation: CASGGAGPDNEQFF.

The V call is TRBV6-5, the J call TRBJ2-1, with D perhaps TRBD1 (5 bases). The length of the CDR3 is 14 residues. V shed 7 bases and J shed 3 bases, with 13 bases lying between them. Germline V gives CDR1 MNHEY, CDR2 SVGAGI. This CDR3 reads CASKVGAFYNEQFF. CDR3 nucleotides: TGTGCCAGCAAGGTTGGGGCTTTCTACAATGAGCAGTTCTTC.

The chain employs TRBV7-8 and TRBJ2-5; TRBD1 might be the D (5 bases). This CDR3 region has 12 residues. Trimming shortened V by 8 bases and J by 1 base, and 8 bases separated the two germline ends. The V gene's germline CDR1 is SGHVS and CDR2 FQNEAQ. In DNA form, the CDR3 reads TGTGCCAGCCGACAGCTCCAAGAGACCCAGTACTTC. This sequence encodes CASRQLQETQYF.

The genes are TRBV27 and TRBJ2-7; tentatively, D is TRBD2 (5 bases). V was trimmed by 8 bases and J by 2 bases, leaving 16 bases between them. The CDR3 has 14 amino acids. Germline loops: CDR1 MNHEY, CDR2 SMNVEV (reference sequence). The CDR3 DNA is TGTGCCAGCGGTGGGTCCCGGGGTGCCTACGAGCAGTACTTC. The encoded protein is CASGGSRGAYEQYF.

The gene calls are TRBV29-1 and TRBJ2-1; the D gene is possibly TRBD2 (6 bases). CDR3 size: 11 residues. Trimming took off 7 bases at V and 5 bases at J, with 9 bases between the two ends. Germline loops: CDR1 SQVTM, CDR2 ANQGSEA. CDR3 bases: TGCAGCGCAAGGAGGGACAATGAGCAGTTCTTC. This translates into CSARRDNEQFF.

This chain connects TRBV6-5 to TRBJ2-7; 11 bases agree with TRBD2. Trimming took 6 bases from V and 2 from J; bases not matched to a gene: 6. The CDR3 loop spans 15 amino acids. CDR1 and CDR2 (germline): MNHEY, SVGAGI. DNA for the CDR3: TGTGCCAGCAGCCCGACTAGCGGGATGACCTACGAGCAGTACTTC. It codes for CASSPTSGMTYEQYF.

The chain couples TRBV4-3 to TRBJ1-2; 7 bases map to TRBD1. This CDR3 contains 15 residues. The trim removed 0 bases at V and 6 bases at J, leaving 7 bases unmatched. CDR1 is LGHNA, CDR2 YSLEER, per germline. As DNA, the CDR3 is TGCGCCAGCAGCCAAGACAACAGGGGTAGGGATGGCTACACCTTC. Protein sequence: CASSQDNRGRDGYTF.

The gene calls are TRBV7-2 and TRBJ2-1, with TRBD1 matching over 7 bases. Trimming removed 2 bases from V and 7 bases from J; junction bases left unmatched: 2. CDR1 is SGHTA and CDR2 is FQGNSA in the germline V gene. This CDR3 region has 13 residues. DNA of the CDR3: TGTGCCAGCAGCTTACAGGGGGTGAATGAGCAGTTCTTC. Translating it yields CASSLQGVNEQFF.